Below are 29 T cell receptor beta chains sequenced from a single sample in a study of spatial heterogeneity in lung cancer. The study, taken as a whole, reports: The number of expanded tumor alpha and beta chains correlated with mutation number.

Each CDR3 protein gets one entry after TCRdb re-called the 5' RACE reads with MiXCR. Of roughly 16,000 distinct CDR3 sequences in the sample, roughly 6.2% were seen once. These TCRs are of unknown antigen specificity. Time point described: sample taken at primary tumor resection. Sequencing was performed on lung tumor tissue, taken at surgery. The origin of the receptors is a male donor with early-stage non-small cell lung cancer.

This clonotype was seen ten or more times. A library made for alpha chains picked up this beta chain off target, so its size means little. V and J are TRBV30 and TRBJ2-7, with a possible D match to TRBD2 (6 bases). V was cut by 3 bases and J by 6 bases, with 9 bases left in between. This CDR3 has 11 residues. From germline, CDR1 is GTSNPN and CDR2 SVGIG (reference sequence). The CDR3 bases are TGTGCCTGGAGCACCGGGGGCGAGCAGTACTTC. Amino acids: CAWSTGGEQYF.

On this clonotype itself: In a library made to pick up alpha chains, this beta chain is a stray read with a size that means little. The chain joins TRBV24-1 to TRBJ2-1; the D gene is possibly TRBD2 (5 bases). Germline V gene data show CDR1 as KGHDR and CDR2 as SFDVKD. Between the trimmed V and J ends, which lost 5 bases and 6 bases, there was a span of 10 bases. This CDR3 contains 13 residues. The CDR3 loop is CATSGSGVNEQFF. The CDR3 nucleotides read TGTGCCACCAGTGGGTCCGGGGTCAATGAGCAGTTCTTC.

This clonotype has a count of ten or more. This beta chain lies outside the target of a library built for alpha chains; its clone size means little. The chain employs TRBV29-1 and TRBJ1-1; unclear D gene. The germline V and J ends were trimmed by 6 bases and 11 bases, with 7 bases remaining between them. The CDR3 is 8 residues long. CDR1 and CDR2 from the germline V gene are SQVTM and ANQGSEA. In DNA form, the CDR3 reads TGCAGCGTGGAGAGGGCTTTCTTT. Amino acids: CSVERAFF.

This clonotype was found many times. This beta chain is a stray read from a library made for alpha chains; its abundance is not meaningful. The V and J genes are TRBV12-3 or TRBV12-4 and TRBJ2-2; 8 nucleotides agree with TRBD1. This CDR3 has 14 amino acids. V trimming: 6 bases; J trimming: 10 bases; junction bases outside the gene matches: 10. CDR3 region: CASSLGTGGMELFF. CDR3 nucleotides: TGTGCCAGCAGCCTCGGGACAGGAGGGATGGAGCTGTTTTTT.

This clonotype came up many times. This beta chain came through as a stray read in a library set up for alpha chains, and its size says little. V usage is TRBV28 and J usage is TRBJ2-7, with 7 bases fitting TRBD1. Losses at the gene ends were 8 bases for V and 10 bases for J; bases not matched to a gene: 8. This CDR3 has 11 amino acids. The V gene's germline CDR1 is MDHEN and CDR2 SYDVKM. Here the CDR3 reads CASYKTGYQYF. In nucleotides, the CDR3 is TGTGCCAGCTATAAGACAGGGTATCAGTACTTC.

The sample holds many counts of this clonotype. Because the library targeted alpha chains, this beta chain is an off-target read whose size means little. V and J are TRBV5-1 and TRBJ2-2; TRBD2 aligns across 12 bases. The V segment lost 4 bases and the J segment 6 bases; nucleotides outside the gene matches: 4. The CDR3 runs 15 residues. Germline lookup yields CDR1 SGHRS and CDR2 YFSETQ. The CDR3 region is CASSHRLAGAGELFF. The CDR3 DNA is TGCGCCAGCAGCCATAGACTAGCGGGAGCCGGGGAGCTGTTTTTT.

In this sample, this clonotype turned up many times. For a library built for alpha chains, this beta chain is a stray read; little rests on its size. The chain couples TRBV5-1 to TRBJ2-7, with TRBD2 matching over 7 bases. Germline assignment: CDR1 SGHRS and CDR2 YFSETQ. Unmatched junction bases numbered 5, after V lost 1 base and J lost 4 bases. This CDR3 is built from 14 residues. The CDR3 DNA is TGCGCCAGCAGCTTGCTACTAGCGCCTTACGAGCAGTACTTC. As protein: CASSLLLAPYEQYF.

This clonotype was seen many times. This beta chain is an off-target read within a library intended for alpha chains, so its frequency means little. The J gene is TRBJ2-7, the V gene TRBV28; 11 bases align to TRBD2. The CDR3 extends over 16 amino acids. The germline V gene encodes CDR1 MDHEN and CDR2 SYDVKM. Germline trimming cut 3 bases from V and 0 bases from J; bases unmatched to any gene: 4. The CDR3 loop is CASSFSGTSGSYEQYF. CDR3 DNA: TGTGCCAGCAGTTTTTCCGGGACTAGCGGCTCCTACGAGCAGTACTTC.

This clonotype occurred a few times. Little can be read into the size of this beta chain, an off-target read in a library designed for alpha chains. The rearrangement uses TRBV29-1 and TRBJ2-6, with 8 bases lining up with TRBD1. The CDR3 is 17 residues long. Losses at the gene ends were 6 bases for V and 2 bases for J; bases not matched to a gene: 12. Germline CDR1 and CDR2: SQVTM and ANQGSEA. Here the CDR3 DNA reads TGCAGCGTAATTACAGGACAGGGTAAACCTGGGGCCAACGTCCTGACTTTC. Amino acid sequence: CSVITGQGKPGANVLTF.

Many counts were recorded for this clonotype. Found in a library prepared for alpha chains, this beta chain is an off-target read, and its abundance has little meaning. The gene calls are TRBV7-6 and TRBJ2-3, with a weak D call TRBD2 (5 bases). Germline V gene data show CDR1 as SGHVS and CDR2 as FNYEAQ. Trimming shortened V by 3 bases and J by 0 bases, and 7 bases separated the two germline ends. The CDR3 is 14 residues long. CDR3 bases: TGTGCCAGCAGCTTCGGACTTAGCACAGATACGCAGTATTTT. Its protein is CASSFGLSTDTQYF.

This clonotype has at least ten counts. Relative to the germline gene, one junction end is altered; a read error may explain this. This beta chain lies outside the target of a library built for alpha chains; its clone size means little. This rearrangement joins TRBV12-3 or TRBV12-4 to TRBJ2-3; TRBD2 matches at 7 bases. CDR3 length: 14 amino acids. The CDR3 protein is CASSLAWGGDTQYF. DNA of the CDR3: TGTGCCAGCAGTCTAGCGTGGGGGGGGGATACGCAGTATTTT.

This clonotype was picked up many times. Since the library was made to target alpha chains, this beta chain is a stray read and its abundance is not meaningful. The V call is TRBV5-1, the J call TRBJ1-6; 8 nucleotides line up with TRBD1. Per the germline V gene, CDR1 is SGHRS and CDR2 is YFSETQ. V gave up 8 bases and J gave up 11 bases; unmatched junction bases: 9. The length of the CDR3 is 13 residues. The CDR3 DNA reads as TGCGCCAGGCTTTGGGACAGGAGGACACCCCTCCACTTT. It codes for CARLWDRRTPLHF.

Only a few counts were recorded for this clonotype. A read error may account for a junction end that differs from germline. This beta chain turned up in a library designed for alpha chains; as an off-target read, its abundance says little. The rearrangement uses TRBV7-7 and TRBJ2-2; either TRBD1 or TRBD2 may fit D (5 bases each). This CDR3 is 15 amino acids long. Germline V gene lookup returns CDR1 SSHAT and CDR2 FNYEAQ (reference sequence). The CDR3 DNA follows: TGTGCTAGCAGCCTAGGGACCGGGGAAACCGGGGAGCTGTTTTTT. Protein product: CASSLGTGETGELFF.

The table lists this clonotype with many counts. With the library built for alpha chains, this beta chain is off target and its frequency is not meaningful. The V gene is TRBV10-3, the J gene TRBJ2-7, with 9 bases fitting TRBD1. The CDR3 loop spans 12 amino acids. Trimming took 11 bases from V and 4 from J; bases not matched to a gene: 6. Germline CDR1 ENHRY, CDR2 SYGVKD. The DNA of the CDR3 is TGTGCCGCCCGGGACAGGGTTTACGAGCAGTACTTC. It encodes CAARDRVYEQYF.

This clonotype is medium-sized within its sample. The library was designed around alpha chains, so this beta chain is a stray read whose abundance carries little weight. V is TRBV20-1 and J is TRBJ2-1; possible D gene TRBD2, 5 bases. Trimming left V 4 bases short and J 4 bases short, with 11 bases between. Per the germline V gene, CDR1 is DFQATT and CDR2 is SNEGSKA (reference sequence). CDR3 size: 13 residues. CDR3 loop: CSAKTGIYNEQFF. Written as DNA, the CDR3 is TGCAGTGCTAAAACCGGGATTTACAATGAGCAGTTCTTC.

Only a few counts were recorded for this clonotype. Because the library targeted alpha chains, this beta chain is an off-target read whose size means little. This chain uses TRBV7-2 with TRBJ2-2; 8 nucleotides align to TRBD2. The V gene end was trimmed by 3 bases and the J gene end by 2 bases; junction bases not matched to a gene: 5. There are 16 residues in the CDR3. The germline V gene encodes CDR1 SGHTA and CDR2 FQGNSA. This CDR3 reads CASSFQRGGNTGELFF. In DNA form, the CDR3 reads TGTGCCAGCAGCTTCCAACGGGGGGGAAACACCGGGGAGCTGTTTTTT.

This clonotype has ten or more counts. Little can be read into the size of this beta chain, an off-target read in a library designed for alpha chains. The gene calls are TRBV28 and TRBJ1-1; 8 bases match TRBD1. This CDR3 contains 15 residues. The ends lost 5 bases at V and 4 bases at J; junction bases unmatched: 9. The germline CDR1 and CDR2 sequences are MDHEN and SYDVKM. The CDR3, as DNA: TGTGCCAGCAGTCCCGTGGACAGGGACTTCACTGAAGCTTTCTTT. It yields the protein CASSPVDRDFTEAFF.

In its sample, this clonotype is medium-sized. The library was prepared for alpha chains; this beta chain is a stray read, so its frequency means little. The CDR3 reads CASSLVAGGATDTQYF. The DNA of the CDR3 is TGTGCCAGCAGCTTAGTGGCGGGGGGGGCCACAGATACGCAGTATTTT. This chain connects TRBV7-6 to TRBJ2-3; 9 bases match TRBD2. Germline V gene lookup returns CDR1 SGHVS and CDR2 FNYEAQ. Trimming took 1 base from V and 2 from J; bases not matched to a gene: 4. CDR3 length: 16 amino acids.

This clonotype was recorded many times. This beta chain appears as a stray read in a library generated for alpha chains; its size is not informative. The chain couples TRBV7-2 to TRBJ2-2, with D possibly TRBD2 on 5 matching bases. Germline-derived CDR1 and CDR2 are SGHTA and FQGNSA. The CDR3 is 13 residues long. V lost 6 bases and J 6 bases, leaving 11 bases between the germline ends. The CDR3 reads CASRPAGAGELFF. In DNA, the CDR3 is TGTGCCAGCAGACCCGCCGGGGCCGGGGAGCTGTTTTTT.

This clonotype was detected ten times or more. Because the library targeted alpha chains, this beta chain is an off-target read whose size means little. The CDR3 DNA is TGTGCCAGCAGTTCCCGTGGTGCATTAGGCTACGAGCAGTACTTC. Translating it yields CASSSRGALGYEQYF. V and J are TRBV27 and TRBJ2-7, with D unresolved. With 4 bases removed from V and 3 bases from J, the gap between germline ends came to 16 bases. CDR3 length: 15 amino acids. Germline CDR1 reads MNHEY; CDR2 reads SMNVEV (reference sequence).

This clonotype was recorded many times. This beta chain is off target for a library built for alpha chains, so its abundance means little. The CDR3 sequence: CASSGLAGGHYEQYF. CDR3 sequence (DNA): TGTGCCAGCAGTGGACTAGCGGGAGGGCACTACGAGCAGTACTTC. The chain recombines TRBV2 with TRBJ2-7; 14 bases match TRBD2. Germline CDR1 and CDR2: SNHLY and FYNNEI. Germline trimming cut 4 bases from V and 3 bases from J; bases unmatched to any gene: 2. This CDR3 comprises 15 residues. The whole variable domain, remainder taken from reference TRBV2 and TRBJ2-7, is EPEVTQTPSHQVTQMGQEVILRCVPISNHLYFYWYRQILGQKVEFLVSFYNNEISEKSEIFDDQFSVERPDGSNFTLKIRSTKLEDSAMYFCASSGLAGGHYEQYFGPGTRLTVT.

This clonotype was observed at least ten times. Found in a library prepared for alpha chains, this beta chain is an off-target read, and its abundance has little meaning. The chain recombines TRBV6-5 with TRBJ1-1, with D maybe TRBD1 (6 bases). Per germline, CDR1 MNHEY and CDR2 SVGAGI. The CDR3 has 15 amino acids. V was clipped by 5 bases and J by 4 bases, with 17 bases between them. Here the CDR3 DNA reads TGTGCCAGCAGTCTCGTTCGGACAGCCCTCACTGAAGCTTTCTTT. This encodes CASSLVRTALTEAFF.

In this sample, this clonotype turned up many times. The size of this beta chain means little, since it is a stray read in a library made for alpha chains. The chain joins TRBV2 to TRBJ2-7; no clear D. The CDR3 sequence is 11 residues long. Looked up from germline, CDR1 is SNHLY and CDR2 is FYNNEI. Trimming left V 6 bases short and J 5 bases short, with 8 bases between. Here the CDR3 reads CASSAQNEQYF. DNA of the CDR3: TGTGCCAGCAGCGCCCAGAACGAGCAGTACTTC.

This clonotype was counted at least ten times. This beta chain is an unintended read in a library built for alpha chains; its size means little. The CDR3 sequence is CASKAGRYEQYF. The CDR3 DNA reads TGTGCCAGCAAGGCGGGCCGCTACGAGCAGTACTTC. This chain connects TRBV6-1 to TRBJ2-7; a possible D gene is TRBD2 (5 bases). V was trimmed by 7 bases and J by 3 bases, leaving 10 bases between them. This CDR3 is 12 amino acids long. Germline V lookup: CDR1 MNHNS, CDR2 SASEGT.

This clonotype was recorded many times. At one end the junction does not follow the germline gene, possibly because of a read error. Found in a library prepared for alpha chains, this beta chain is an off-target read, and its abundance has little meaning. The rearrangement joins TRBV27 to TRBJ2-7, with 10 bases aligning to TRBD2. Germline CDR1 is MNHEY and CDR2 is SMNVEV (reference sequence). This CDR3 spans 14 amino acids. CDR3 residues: CASSLTSGALSAVF. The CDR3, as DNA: TGTGCCAGCAGCCTAACTAGCGGGGCGCTCTCGGCGGTCTTC.

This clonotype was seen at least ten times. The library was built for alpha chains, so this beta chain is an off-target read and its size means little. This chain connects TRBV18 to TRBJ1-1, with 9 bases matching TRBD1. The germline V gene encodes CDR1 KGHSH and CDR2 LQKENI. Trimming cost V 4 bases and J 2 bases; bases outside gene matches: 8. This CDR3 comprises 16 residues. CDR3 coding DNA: TGTGCCAGCTCACGCGGACAGGGGTCTGCCAACACTGAAGCTTTCTTT. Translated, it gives CASSRGQGSANTEAFF.

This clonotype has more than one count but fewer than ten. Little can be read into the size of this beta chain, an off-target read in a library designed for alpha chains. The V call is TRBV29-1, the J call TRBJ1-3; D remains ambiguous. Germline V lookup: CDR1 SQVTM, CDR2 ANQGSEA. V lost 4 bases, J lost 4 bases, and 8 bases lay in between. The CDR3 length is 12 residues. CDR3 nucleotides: TGCAGCGTTGGGACGACCGGAAACACCATATATTTT. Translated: CSVGTTGNTIYF.

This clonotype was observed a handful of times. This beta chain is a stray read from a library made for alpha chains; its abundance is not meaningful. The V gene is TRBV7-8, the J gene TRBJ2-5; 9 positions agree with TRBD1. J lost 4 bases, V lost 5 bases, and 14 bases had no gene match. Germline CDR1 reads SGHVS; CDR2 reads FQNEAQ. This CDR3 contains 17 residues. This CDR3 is CASSPYGGTGSGETQYF. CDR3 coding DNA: TGTGCCAGCAGCCCCTATGGGGGGACAGGGAGTGGAGAGACCCAGTACTTC. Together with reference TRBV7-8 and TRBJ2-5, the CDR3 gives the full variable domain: GAGVSQSPRYKVAKRGQDVALRCDPISGHVSLFWYQQALGQGPEFLTYFQNEAQLDKSGLPSDRFFAERPEGSVSTLKIQRTQQEDSAVYLCASSPYGGTGSGETQYFGPGTRLLVL.

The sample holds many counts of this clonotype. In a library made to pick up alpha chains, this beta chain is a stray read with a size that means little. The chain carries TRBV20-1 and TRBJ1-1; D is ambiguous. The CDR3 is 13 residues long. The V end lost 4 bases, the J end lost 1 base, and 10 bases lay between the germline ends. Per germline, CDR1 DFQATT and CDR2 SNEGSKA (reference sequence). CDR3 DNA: TGCAGTGCTACCGCCCCCTGGAACACTGAAGCTTTCTTT. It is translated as CSATAPWNTEAFF.